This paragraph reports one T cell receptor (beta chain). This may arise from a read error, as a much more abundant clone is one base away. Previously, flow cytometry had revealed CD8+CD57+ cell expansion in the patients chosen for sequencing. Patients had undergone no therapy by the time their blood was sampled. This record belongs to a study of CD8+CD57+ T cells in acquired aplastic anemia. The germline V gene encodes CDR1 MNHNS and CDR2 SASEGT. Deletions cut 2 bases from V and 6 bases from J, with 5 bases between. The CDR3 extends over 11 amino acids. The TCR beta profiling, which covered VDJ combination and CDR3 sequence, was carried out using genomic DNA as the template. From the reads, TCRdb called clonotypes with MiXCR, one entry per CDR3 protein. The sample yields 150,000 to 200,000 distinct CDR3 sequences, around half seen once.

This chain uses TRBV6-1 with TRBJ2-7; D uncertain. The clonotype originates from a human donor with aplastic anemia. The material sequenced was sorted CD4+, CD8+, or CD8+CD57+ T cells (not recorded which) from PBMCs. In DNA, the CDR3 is TGTGCCAGCAGTGAATGGGGCGAGCAGTACTTC. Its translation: CASSEWGEQYF.